The clone carrying this T cell receptor beta chain is termed medium-sized (0.01 to 0.1%). The antigen remains unidentified. The record originates from a study of vaccination effects on CD4 cells after COVID-19. Turning to the study itself: About 2.1 million PBMC were seeded per well and grown in the presence of around 10 IU/ml IL-2 and roughly 9.9 ug/ml peptides.

Produced via immunoSEQ multiplex PCR; TCRdb's table is partial and in-frame only. The sample has roughly 35,000 clones; about 68% are singletons. Isolation of CD4+ T cells took place after about 10 days of culture. This individual tested PCR-positive for SARS-CoV-2 infection between March and December 2020. BNT162b2 vaccine or mRNA-1273 vaccine was given to participants in two doses. Half-medium replacement with IL-2 medium occurred on days 3 and 7. V lost 1 base and J 0 bases, leaving 14 bases between the germline ends. Germline CDR1 is MGHRA and CDR2 is YSYEKL. The CDR3 contains 17 residues. The genes are TRBV4-1 and TRBJ2-3, with D perhaps TRBD1 (6 bases). The sample was CD4+ T cells from PBMCs cultured without peptide, taken after COVID-19 vaccination. The TCR originated in a human donor who had a prior SARS-CoV-2 infection. CDR3 DNA sequence: TGCGCCAGCAGCCAAGGGCCGACAGGCCGTAGCACAGATACGCAGTATTTT. Protein sequence: CASSQGPTGRSTDTQYF.